This T cell receptor beta chain emerged from a study of monozygotic twins with inflammatory bowel disease (dated by TCRdb to about 2019). For context, the study as a whole: In total, around 30 monozygotic twin pairs made up the full study: 19 Danish pairs, all IBD-discordant, plus nine German pairs, of which four were IBD-concordant and five were IBD-discordant. Disease-associated traits were sought mainly through comparisons between IBD patients and their genetically identical healthy co-twins within discordant pairs. Each individual had, on average, about 151 000 unique TCRalpha sequences and 181 000 unique TCRbeta sequences available for analysis.

The CDR3, from cysteine to phenylalanine, totals 14 residues. A DNA sequence was not provided. The germline V gene specifies MDHEN as CDR1 and SYDVKM as CDR2. From each donor, an approximately 2.5 ml peripheral blood sample was collected into PAXgene tubes and kept at -80 degrees C. Without any T cell sorting, total RNA was extracted from whole blood using the PAXgene blood miRNA kit on an automated QIAcube. Deep TCRalpha and TCRbeta repertoire profiling with unique molecular barcoding was performed on peripheral blood of monozygotic twin pairs concordant or discordant for inflammatory bowel disease. For every twin pair, smoking habits were documented, and each individual was categorised as a current, former or never smoker. What the study reported, not specific to this receptor: Because patients were on differing immunosuppressive treatments, the repertoires may have picked up extra background noise and inter-individual variability. Repertoire similarity did not differ between concordant and discordant twins, which could be due to limited statistical power. IBD patients shared fewer clonotypes with other individuals than healthy twins did, most markedly in patients showing signs of disease activity. Distinction between different T cell subtypes could not be achieved in the analysis. IBD patients had lower TCRbeta repertoire diversity, measured by the inverse Simpson index, than their healthy co-twins. The results gave no support for a single strong signal or clonotype linked to IBD.

Library creation used 5' RACE. For each TCR library, 3,500 to 4,500 ng of total RNA was used. For each sample, cDNA was synthesized in eight separate reactions using SMARTScribe reverse transcriptase. During cDNA synthesis, unique molecular identifiers containing a 6-nucleotide sample barcode were introduced by template switching. Amplification of TCRalpha and TCRbeta cDNA involved two nested PCRs of 16 and 9 cycles, and each PCR was followed by bead purification. Before amplification, cDNA was treated with uracil DNA-glycosylase and purified using the QIAquick PCR purification kit. In the second PCR, Illumina TruSeq-compatible adapters and sample-specific barcodes were added. TapeStation and Qubit were used to check library quality and concentration, and 4.5 to 5 ng of each library was pooled. The pooled libraries were sequenced with 2 x 100 bp reads and custom sequencing primers on an Illumina HiSeq2500 single-index Rapid Run. Per the original workflow: MiGEC version 1.2.6 was used for UMI-based consensus assembly, which corrected PCR and sequencing errors. V(D)J alignment, clonotype assembly and CDR3 extraction were performed with MiXCR version 2.1.1. To normalise gene usage, clonotype sharing and MAIT/NKT TCR abundance, the top 1000, 10 000 and 20 000 clonotypes in each sample were analysed. Diversity was computed as the inverse Simpson index with the vegan R package after downsampling to 27 000 UMIs. Paired Mann-Whitney U tests were applied to discordant twin pairs, with Benjamini-Hochberg correction for multiple testing. TCRdb reprocessed the reads and lists each CDR3 protein sequence as a single entry, with no DNA. TCRdb's processing, not the authors' own work, is the source of the V and J calls. The table for this sample lists about 300,000 distinct CDR3 sequences. 5.6% of the sample comes from the top ten.

Concerning this clonotype: It lacks a known antigen.

The source of this sequence is a human donor with ulcerative colitis or Crohn's disease, or a healthy co-twin of an affected twin (not recorded which). The chain employs TRBV28 and TRBJ2-7; TCRdb returns TRBD1, unconfirmable since there is no DNA. Sequenced input: blood. The CDR3 reads as follows: CASSQSYRGYEQYF.